These T cell receptor beta chains were read from a single sample in a study of blood T cell repertoires in COVID-19. Produced via immunoSEQ multiplex PCR; TCRdb's table is partial and in-frame only. This repertoire shows about 360,000 clones, around 90% found once; its top ten account for about 3%. Input material: peripheral blood. All receptors come from a human donor in a cohort sampled during active COVID-19. Both conserved end residues are part of each CDR3. A D gene is named only where the DNA matches it firmly. Clone size is shown for a subset of rows, as once, few, many or a class of expanded clone.

>TRBV18|-|-|TRBJ1-2
CASSPDRTDLNYGYTF
TGTGCCAGCTCACCAGACAGGACAGACCTTAACTATGGCTACACCTTC
>TRBV18|TRBD2|-|TRBJ2-2
CASSKLAGGNTGELFF
TGTGCCAGCTCGAAACTAGCGGGAGGAAACACCGGGGAGCTGTTTTTT
>TRBV20-1|-|few|TRBJ2-7
CSARAGYEQYF
TGCAGTGCTAGGGCGGGCTACGAGCAGTACTTC
>TRBV2|-|-|TRBJ2-7
CASSEELAEEQYF
TGTGCCAGCAGTGAAGAGTTAGCAGAAGAGCAGTACTTC
>TRBV24-1|TRBD1|-|TRBJ2-1
CATARDSRNEQFF
TGTGCCACCGCCCGGGACAGCCGCAATGAGCAGTTCTTC
>TRBV19|-|-|TRBJ2-6
CASSIRYSSGANVLTF
TGTGCCAGTAGTATTAGATATAGCTCTGGGGCCAACGTCCTGACTTTC
>TRBV6-4|TRBD1|-|TRBJ2-2
CASRGGRDTGELFF
TGTGCCAGCAGAGGGGGCCGGGACACCGGGGAGCTGTTTTTT
>TRBV1|-|-|TRBJ2-3
CTSSLAAADTQYF
TGCACCAGCAGTCTAGCGGCTGCAGATACGCAGTATTTT
>TRBV7-3|TRBD1|-|TRBJ1-5
CASSFPGQGLGQPQHF
TGTGCCAGCAGCTTCCCGGGACAGGGGTTGGGACAGCCCCAGCATTTT
>TRBV19|-|-|TRBJ2-3
CASSIEAVPSTDTQYF
TGTGCCAGTAGTATAGAGGCGGTGCCTAGCACAGATACGCAGTATTTT
>TRBV6-1|-|-|TRBJ2-7
CASSEVGGFPYEQYF
TGTGCCAGCAGTGAAGTAGGAGGCTTTCCCTACGAGCAGTACTTC
>TRBV12-3/TRBV12-4|-|few|TRBJ2-2
CASSLGRTGELFF
TGTGCCAGCAGTTTAGGGCGGACCGGGGAGCTGTTTTTT
>TRBV5-5|-|-|TRBJ2-1
CASNAGNEQFF
TGTGCCAGCAACGCCGGCAATGAGCAGTTCTTC
>TRBV5-1|TRBD1|-|TRBJ1-4
CASSLGTGLYEKLFF
TGCGCCAGCAGCTTGGGGACAGGCCTCTATGAAAAACTGTTTTTT
>TRBV2|TRBD1|once|TRBJ1-1
CASRKWTGMNTEAFF
TGTGCCAGCAGGAAGTGGACAGGGATGAACACTGAAGCTTTCTTT
>TRBV28|-|-|TRBJ1-5
CASGRGWGAHQPQHF
TGTGCCAGCGGCCGGGGGTGGGGAGCCCACCAGCCCCAGCATTTT
>TRBV7-9|-|-|TRBJ1-6
CASSDLAQNSPLHF
TGTGCCAGCAGCGATTTAGCCCAAAATTCACCCCTCCACTTT